This T cell receptor (beta chain) was captured by sequencing in a study of T cell changes during pregnancy in multiple sclerosis. Measured with immunoSEQ multiplex PCR; TCRdb has only the in-frame clones, and not every one. The repertoire holds tens of thousands of clones, 90% to 95% seen once, with 0.7% to 0.95% in the top ten. Germline V gene lookup returns CDR1 SGDLS and CDR2 YYNGEE. J gave up 7 bases and V 0 bases, and 5 bases lay outside the gene matches. The length of the CDR3 is 15 residues. The specimen was CD4+ T cells from peripheral blood mononuclear cells, collected before pregnancy. This sequence joins TRBV9 and TRBJ2-1; 9 bases are a match to TRBD2. This receptor was obtained from a female donor with multiple sclerosis, enrolled in a pregnancy study. The CDR3 sequence: CASSVVASGENEQFF. DNA of the CDR3: TGTGCCAGCAGCGTAGTGGCTAGCGGGGAGAATGAGCAGTTCTTC.